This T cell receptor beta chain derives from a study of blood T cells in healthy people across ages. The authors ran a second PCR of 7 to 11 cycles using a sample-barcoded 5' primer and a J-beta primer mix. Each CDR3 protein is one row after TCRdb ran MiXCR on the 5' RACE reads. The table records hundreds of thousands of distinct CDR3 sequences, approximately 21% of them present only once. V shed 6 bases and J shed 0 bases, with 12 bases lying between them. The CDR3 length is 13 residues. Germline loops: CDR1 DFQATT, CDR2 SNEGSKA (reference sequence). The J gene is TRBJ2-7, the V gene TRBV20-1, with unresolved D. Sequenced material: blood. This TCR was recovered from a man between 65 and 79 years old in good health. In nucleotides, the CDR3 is TGCAGTGCGGTCTCATATAGCTCCTACGAGCAGTACTTC. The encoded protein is CSAVSYSSYEQYF.